This entry is about one TCR beta chain. Germline V gene lookup returns CDR1 LNHDA and CDR2 SQIVND (reference sequence). This CDR3 has 13 amino acids. Between the trimmed V and J ends, which lost 8 bases and 2 bases, there was a span of 12 bases. This sample stems from a study of cytomegalovirus exposure and HLA in healthy donors. PCR primers comprised 60 Vbeta and 13 Jbeta primers. Sequenced by immunoSEQ multiplex PCR; TCRdb stores in-frame clones only, minus some. The profile shows about 170,000 clones, 70% to 80% of them singletons. The specimen sequenced was PBMCs. This chain joins TRBV19 and TRBJ1-2, with D tentatively TRBD1 (6 bases). The sequence was obtained from a woman in her thirties in good health and CMV-seropositive. CDR3 in DNA: TGTGCCAGTTCCTCCACAGGGAACTATGGCTACACCTTC. Amino acid sequence: CASSSTGNYGYTF.